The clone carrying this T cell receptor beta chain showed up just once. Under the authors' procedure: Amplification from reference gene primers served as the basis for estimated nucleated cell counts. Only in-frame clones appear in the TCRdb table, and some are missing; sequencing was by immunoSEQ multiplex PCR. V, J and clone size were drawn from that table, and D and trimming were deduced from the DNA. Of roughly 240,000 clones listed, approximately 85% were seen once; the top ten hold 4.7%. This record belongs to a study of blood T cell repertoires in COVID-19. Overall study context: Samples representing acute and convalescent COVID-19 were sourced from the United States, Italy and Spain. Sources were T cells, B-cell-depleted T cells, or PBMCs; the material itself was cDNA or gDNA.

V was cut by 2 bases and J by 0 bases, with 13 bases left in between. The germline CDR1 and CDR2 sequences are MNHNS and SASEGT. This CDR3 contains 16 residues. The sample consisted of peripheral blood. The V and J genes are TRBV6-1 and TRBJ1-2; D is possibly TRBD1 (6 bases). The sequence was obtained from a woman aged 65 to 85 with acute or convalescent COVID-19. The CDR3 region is CASSEQGTPANYGYTF. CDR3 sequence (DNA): TGTGCCAGCAGTGAACAGGGGACGCCCGCTAACTATGGCTACACCTTC.